The entry that follows covers one T cell receptor (beta chain) sequence. The data derive from a study of sequential checkpoint blockade in melanoma. Generated by immunoSEQ multiplex PCR, the TCRdb table keeps only in-frame clones and is missing some. The table lists approximately 8,800 clones, around 50% of them singletons. As for treatment: randomized to nivolumab then ipilimumab (arm A) or the reverse (arm B). J gave up 4 bases and V 4 bases, and 12 bases lay outside the gene matches. This CDR3 region has 16 residues. The germline CDR1 and CDR2 sequences are SGDLS and YYNGEE. The source material was CD8+ T cells sorted from blood (inferred from file names), sampled from a patient given nivolumab and ipilimumab in sequence. The clonotype originates from a human donor with melanoma. The V and J genes are TRBV9 and TRBJ1-2, with 8 bases identical to TRBD1. The CDR3 sequence: CASSNFGQGFPYGYTF. CDR3 in DNA: TGTGCCAGCAGCAACTTTGGACAGGGATTCCCCTATGGCTACACCTTC.